The 19 T cell receptor beta chains below all came from one sample that was sequenced in a study of shared clonotypes between healthy human individuals. Profiling relied on immunoSEQ multiplex PCR, and the TCRdb table lists in-frame clones only, not all of them. The sample consists of a few million clones, just over 90% of them appearing once. The sample comprised naive CD4+ T cells from PBMCs. Regarding subset: CD45RA+ positively selected. The receptors here all came from a man aged 18 to 30 in good health. Some clones in this sample may be carry-over from other donors' samples.

The rearrangement links TRBV11-2 to TRBJ1-1; D not certain. Germline lookup yields CDR1 SGHAT and CDR2 FQNNGV. Trimming took off 5 bases at V and 4 bases at J, with 17 bases between the two ends. There are 15 residues in the CDR3. The CDR3 is CASSAVPSGITEAFF. CDR3 coding DNA: TGTGCCAGCAGCGCAGTACCCTCTGGGATCACTGAAGCTTTCTTT.

V gene TRBV5-1 combines with J gene TRBJ2-3; 7 nucleotides line up with TRBD2. The V segment lost 6 bases and the J segment 0 bases; nucleotides outside the gene matches: 10. The germline V gene has CDR1 SGHRS and CDR2 YFSETQ. CDR3 length equals 16 residues. In DNA form, the CDR3 reads TGCGCCAGCACCCACCTTCAGCGGGGTAGCACAGATACGCAGTATTTT. Translation gives CASTHLQRGSTDTQYF.

This chain uses TRBV4-1 with TRBJ2-7, with 11 bases fitting TRBD1. The germline V gene encodes CDR1 MGHRA and CDR2 YSYEKL. There are 16 residues in the CDR3. J gave up 6 bases and V 0 bases, and 7 bases lay outside the gene matches. The CDR3 region has the DNA TGCGCCAGCAGCCAAGATCCCGGGACAGGGGGTGGCGAGCAGTACTTC. It specifies CASSQDPGTGGGEQYF.

The count of this clone is one. V and J are TRBV5-4 and TRBJ1-6; TRBD1 matches 9 bases. The V gene end was trimmed by 4 bases and the J gene end by 9 bases; junction bases not matched to a gene: 8. The CDR3 sequence is 15 residues long. CDR1 is SGHNT, CDR2 YYREEE, per germline (reference sequence). In DNA form, the CDR3 reads TGTGCCAGCAGCCCGGACAGGGGATTAGGTTCACCCCTCCACTTT. This codes for CASSPDRGLGSPLHF.

The chain couples TRBV11-2 to TRBJ1-2, with D possibly TRBD1 on 6 matching bases. The CDR3 is 14 amino acids. Trimming removed 3 bases from V and 7 bases from J, with 15 bases in between. The germline V gene has CDR1 SGHAT and CDR2 FQNNGV. The CDR3 bases are TGTGCCAGCAGCTTCACAGGGATTGGGTCTGGCTACACCTTC. As protein: CASSFTGIGSGYTF. Looking up the rest from reference TRBV11-2 and TRBJ1-2 gives the full variable domain: EAGVAQSPRYKIIEKRQSVAFWCNPISGHATLYWYQQILGQGPKLLIQFQNNGVVDDSQLPKDRFSAERLKGVDSTLKIQPAKLEDSAVYLCASSFTGIGSGYTFGSGTRLTVV.

This clone was picked up one time. This sequence joins TRBV18 and TRBJ1-2; D not resolved. This CDR3 is built from 16 residues. Trimming shortened V by 3 bases and J by 0 bases, and 14 bases separated the two germline ends. Germline CDR1 and CDR2: KGHSH and LQKENI. CDR3 bases: TGTGCCAGCTCACCGGGCCTTCGTGGATCTAACTATGGCTACACCTTC. It specifies CASSPGLRGSNYGYTF.

This chain connects TRBV7-9 to TRBJ1-1; tentatively, D is TRBD1 (5 bases). The CDR3 consists of 13 residues. V shed 7 bases and J shed 3 bases, with 12 bases lying between them. CDR1 and CDR2 from the germline V gene are SEHNR and FQNEAQ (reference sequence). The CDR3 spells CASNGGGYTEAFF. CDR3 in DNA: TGTGCCAGCAACGGGGGAGGGTACACTGAAGCTTTCTTT.

Comments on this clone: The identical CDR3 is also encoded by other nucleotide sequences in the sample. Here the CDR3 DNA reads TGTGCCAGCAGCGTAGCGGGAGACTCCTACAATGAGCAGTTCTTC. This sequence encodes CASSVAGDSYNEQFF. The chain uses TRBV9 and TRBJ2-1, with D tentatively TRBD2 (6 bases). The CDR3 length is 15 residues. The ends were cut back, 0 bases at V and 0 bases at J, with 7 bases in the middle. The germline V gene has CDR1 SGDLS and CDR2 YYNGEE.

This chain joins TRBV5-4 and TRBJ1-5; TRBD1 aligns across 7 bases. Unmatched junction bases numbered 4, after V lost 4 bases and J lost 0 bases. The CDR3 loop spans 15 amino acids. Germline values: CDR1 SGHNT, CDR2 YYREEE (reference sequence). For the CDR3, the DNA is TGTGCCAGCAGCCTGGGGACAGATAGCAATCAGCCCCAGCATTTT. Translated, it gives CASSLGTDSNQPQHF. Looking up the rest from reference TRBV5-4 and TRBJ1-5 gives the full variable domain: ETGVTQSPTHLIKTRGQQVTLRCSSQSGHNTVSWYQQALGQGPQFIFQYYREEENGRGNFPPRFSGLQFPNYSSELNVNALELDDSALYLCASSLGTDSNQPQHFGDGTRLSIL.

Regarding this clone: The sample contains more than one DNA sequence encoding this CDR3. The gene calls are TRBV5-1 and TRBJ1-5; possible D gene TRBD1, 5 bases. Trimming cost V 0 bases and J 7 bases, with 11 bases left between them. The CDR3 runs to 14 residues. The germline V gene has CDR1 SGHRS and CDR2 YFSETQ. Here the CDR3 reads CASSLGQGGQPQHF. In DNA, the CDR3 is TGCGCCAGCAGCTTGGGCCAGGGAGGGCAGCCCCAGCATTTT. The full variable domain, with the rest looked up from reference TRBV5-1 and TRBJ1-5, is KAGVTQTPRYLIKTRGQQVTLSCSPISGHRSVSWYQQTPGQGLQFLFEYFSETQRNKGNFPGRFSGRQFSNSRSEMNVSTLELGDSALYLCASSLGQGGQPQHFGDGTRLSIL.

This chain joins TRBV19 and TRBJ2-5; 7 bases match TRBD1. CDR3 length: 14 residues. J gave up 0 bases and V 7 bases, and 5 bases lay outside the gene matches. Germline V gives CDR1 LNHDA, CDR2 SQIVND (reference sequence). The CDR3 DNA reads TGTGCCAGTACCAGGGGGTTGGACCAAGAGACCCAGTACTTC. Its protein is CASTRGLDQETQYF.

V and J are TRBV2 and TRBJ1-5; no definite D call. CDR1 is SNHLY, CDR2 FYNNEI, per germline. The V end lost 6 bases, the J end lost 3 bases, and 12 bases lay between the germline ends. There are 14 residues in the CDR3. The CDR3 region is CASSYDKFNQPQHF. CDR3 in DNA: TGTGCCAGCAGCTACGACAAATTCAATCAGCCCCAGCATTTT.

V and J are TRBV20-1 and TRBJ2-1, with D perhaps given as TRBD1 or TRBD2 (5 bases each). Germline loops: CDR1 DFQATT, CDR2 SNEGSKA (reference sequence). The CDR3 has 11 amino acids. V lost 5 bases and J lost 15, with 17 bases in between. The CDR3 nucleotides are TGCAGTGCTTGGGACCGCGCTTGGCCGTTCTTC. Encoded protein: CSAWDRAWPFF.

The genes are TRBV11-3 and TRBJ2-2; 12 bases line up with TRBD2. This CDR3 contains 17 residues. Trimming cost V 4 bases and J 6 bases; bases outside gene matches: 9. Per the germline V gene, CDR1 is SGHNT and CDR2 is YENEEA. The CDR3 nucleotides read TGTGCCAGCAGCTCCCGGACTAGCGGGAATGGGGCCGGGGAGCTGTTTTTT. This codes for CASSSRTSGNGAGELFF.

The chain combines TRBV7-9 with TRBJ2-5; no reliable D call. Trimming took 5 bases from V and 5 from J, leaving 6 bases between them. This CDR3 is 11 amino acids long. In germline, CDR1 is SEHNR, CDR2 FQNEAQ (reference sequence). The CDR3 sequence is CASSLFETQYF. CDR3 in DNA: TGTGCCAGCAGCCTTTTCGAGACCCAGTACTTC. The full variable domain, with the rest looked up from reference TRBV7-9 and TRBJ2-5, is DTGVSQNPRHKITKRGQNVTFRCDPISEHNRLYWYRQTLGQGPEFLTYFQNEAQLEKSRLLSDRFSAERPKGSFSTLEIQRTEQGDSAMYLCASSLFETQYFGPGTRLLVL.

V gene TRBV11-1 combines with J gene TRBJ2-7; 8 bases are a match to TRBD2. CDR1 is SGHAT, CDR2 FQDESV, per germline (reference sequence). There are 15 residues in the CDR3. V lost 5 bases, J lost 6 bases, and 12 bases stayed unmatched. The CDR3 is CASSERSGITPEQYF. The CDR3 nucleotides read TGTGCCAGCAGCGAACGTAGCGGGATTACTCCCGAGCAGTACTTC.

The chain links TRBV6-5 to TRBJ2-7; tentatively, D is TRBD1 or TRBD2 (5 bases each). The CDR3 is made up of 14 amino acids. Deletions cut 5 bases from V and 2 bases from J, with 13 bases between. The germline gives CDR1 MNHEY, CDR2 SVGAGI. CDR3 in amino acids: CASSLQRGAYEQYF. The CDR3 nucleotides read TGTGCCAGCAGTCTACAACGGGGCGCCTACGAGCAGTACTTC.

J is TRBJ1-4 and V is TRBV4-1, with D hard to call. The CDR3 has 16 amino acids. V was clipped by 3 bases and J by 4 bases, with 15 bases between them. Per germline, CDR1 MGHRA and CDR2 YSYEKL. The DNA for the CDR3 is TGCGCCAGCAGCCACCCCGGGAGGCGGGGTAATGAAAAACTGTTTTTT. As protein: CASSHPGRRGNEKLFF.

CDR3 nucleotides: TGTGCCAGCAGTCGGGGGGCGGGAGAAAATAACGAGCAGTACTTC. Translation: CASSRGAGENNEQYF. The V call is TRBV5-6, the J call TRBJ2-7; TRBD2 is a possible D gene (7 bases). Trimming took off 5 bases at V and 5 bases at J, with 20 bases between the two ends. Germline V gene data show CDR1 as SGHDT and CDR2 as YYEEEE. The CDR3 contains 15 residues.